This section outlines one TCR beta chain sequence together with its context. Its antigen is currently unknown. The sample comes from a study of cytomegalovirus exposure and HLA in healthy donors. Notes on the study in general: In an earlier analysis, productive rearrangement rates for most beta V segments clustered near 87% or 30%. The study listed roughly 150 cytomegalovirus-associated TCR beta chains.

The germline gives CDR1 SEHNR, CDR2 FQNEAQ (reference sequence). This CDR3 has 15 amino acids. After removal of 5 bases from V and 4 bases from J, the junction contained 9 bases not matched to a gene. It was with 60 Vbeta and 13 Jbeta primers that the PCR ran. TCRdb keeps only in-frame clones here, not all; method: immunoSEQ multiplex PCR. The sample includes more than 80,000 clones, 78% seen only once; the top ten take less than 6.5%. Donors in the study were healthy people who gave bone marrow. The sample was PBMCs. This clonotype was obtained from a man in his late teens or twenties in good health and CMV-seropositive. The V call is TRBV7-9, the J call TRBJ1-2; 8 bases map to TRBD1. CDR3 sequence reads: CASSQGQDKIYGYTF. The CDR3 coding sequence is TGTGCCAGCAGCCAGGGACAGGACAAAATCTATGGCTACACCTTC.